The entry below describes one T cell receptor beta chain. No antigen is known for it. The record originates from a study of cytomegalovirus exposure and HLA in healthy donors. In the study overall: Within an early data release were about 85 million unique TCRs drawn from HLA-typed donors. Of some 400 genotyped donors, more than 75% clustered with self-reported Caucasian donors. Whole-study findings and limits: In vitro work confirmed that a few CMV-associated chains recognize CMV antigens. Reportedly, fewer N-insertions than the approximately 700-donor mean appeared in an Asian-associated ancestry cluster in a later analysis.

Germline V CDR1 and CDR2: SGHAT, FQNNGV. V lost 5 bases and J lost 7; bases outside the gene matches: 4. The CDR3 is 12 amino acids. In the PCR, 60 Vbeta and 13 Jbeta primers were used. The assay was immunoSEQ multiplex PCR, and TCRdb's table has in-frame clones only and misses some. The table shows approximately 130,000 clones, with 65% to 80% occurring only once. Sequencing was done on a sample of PBMCs. The chain carries TRBV11-2 and TRBJ2-7; 8 nucleotides match TRBD1. The sequence came from a man aged 25 to 45 in good health and CMV-seronegative. CDR3 DNA sequence: TGTGCCAGCAGCGACAGGGGTTGGGAGCAGTACTTC. Translation gives CASSDRGWEQYF.